These 28 T cell receptor beta chains share one sample of origin, sequenced in a study of cytomegalovirus exposure and HLA in healthy donors. Repertoires were generated with immunoSEQ multiplex PCR, while TCRdb's copy carries only in-frame clones and drops some. This table has some 170,000 clones, approximately 86% appearing once. Sequencing used PBMCs. These receptors were obtained from a man aged 30 to 45 in good health and CMV-seropositive.

The chain uses TRBV27 and TRBJ1-1; D is ambiguous. Trimming removed 5 bases from V and 3 bases from J, with 28 bases in between. The CDR3 runs 19 residues. CDR1 is MNHEY and CDR2 is SMNVEV in the germline V gene (reference sequence). The CDR3 loop is CASSLRLGTPGRHDTEAFF. CDR3 bases: TGTGCCAGCAGTCTACGCCTGGGAACACCAGGAAGGCATGACACTGAAGCTTTCTTT.

The chain carries TRBV15 and TRBJ2-1; possibly TRBD1 for D (5 bases). Germline CDR1 and CDR2: LNHNV and YYDKDF (reference sequence). There are 15 residues in the CDR3. Trimming took off 1 base at V and 8 bases at J, with 15 bases between the two ends. The CDR3 reads CATSRVTQGVDEQFF. CDR3 DNA sequence: TGTGCCACCAGCAGAGTGACACAAGGGGTGGATGAGCAGTTCTTC. The entire variable domain, with the rest obtained from reference TRBV15 and TRBJ2-1, is as follows: DAMVIQNPRYQVTQFGKPVTLSCSQTLNHNVMYWYQQKSSQAPKLLFHYYDKDFNNEADTPDNFQSRRPNTSFCFLDIRSPGLGDTAMYLCATSRVTQGVDEQFFGPGTRLTVL.

This chain joins TRBV2 and TRBJ2-1; 8 nucleotides align to TRBD2. Germline values: CDR1 SNHLY, CDR2 FYNNEI. This CDR3 region has 15 residues. V dropped 5 bases and J dropped 7; count of bases not matched to a gene: 10. The CDR3 bases are TGTGCCAGCAGTCCTCCAGCGGGAGTGGTTAATGAGCAGTTCTTC. It encodes CASSPPAGVVNEQFF.

This chain uses TRBV4-1 with TRBJ2-7; 7 bases fit TRBD1. V shed 4 bases, J shed 2 bases, and the junction held 8 bases outside the gene matches. The CDR3 extends over 15 amino acids. Germline CDR1 is MGHRA and CDR2 is YSYEKL. CDR3 in amino acids: CASSRSWDSAYEQYF. The DNA of the CDR3 is TGCGCCAGCAGCCGATCCTGGGACAGCGCCTACGAGCAGTACTTC.

The chain is built from TRBV30 and TRBJ1-5; D remains ambiguous. CDR1 is GTSNPN, CDR2 SVGIG, per germline (reference sequence). The length of the CDR3 is 16 residues. Between the trimmed V and J ends, which lost 2 bases and 2 bases, there was a span of 16 bases. CDR3 in DNA: TGTGCCTGGAGTCTAATGGATTACTGGGGCAATCAGCCCCAGCATTTT. This sequence encodes CAWSLMDYWGNQPQHF.

The V gene is TRBV2, the J gene TRBJ1-1; D is undetermined. The CDR3 length is 16 residues. Germline assignment: CDR1 SNHLY and CDR2 FYNNEI. V lost 0 bases to trimming and J lost 0 bases, with 11 bases between them. CDR3 DNA: TGTGCCAGCAGTGAAGCGCAGGTAATCTTGAACACTGAAGCTTTCTTT. Translated, it gives CASSEAQVILNTEAFF.

The rearrangement links TRBV28 to TRBJ1-2; D is undetermined. The germline V gene has CDR1 MDHEN and CDR2 SYDVKM. This CDR3 has 11 residues. V was pared by 6 bases and J by 5 bases, with 7 bases between. The CDR3 loop reads CASRAVYGYTF. Here the CDR3 DNA reads TGTGCCAGCAGGGCGGTATATGGCTACACCTTC.

J is TRBJ1-5 and V is TRBV7-9, with a possible D match to TRBD1 (5 bases). Germline CDR1 and CDR2: SEHNR and FQNEAQ (reference sequence). The CDR3 is 13 residues long. The V and J ends lost 5 bases and 1 base respectively, with 6 bases between them. CDR3 nucleotides: TGTGCCAGCAGCCGGGACAGCAATCAGCCCCAGCATTTT. As protein: CASSRDSNQPQHF.

Here the CDR3 DNA reads TGTGCCAGCAGCCCGCCTGAGAGGGGTAATCAGCCCCAGCATTTT. Its translation is CASSPPERGNQPQHF. The genes are TRBV7-2 and TRBJ1-5; D is perhaps TRBD1 (5 bases). This CDR3 is 15 amino acids long. The V and J ends lost 5 bases and 4 bases respectively, with 15 bases between them. Germline CDR1 is SGHTA and CDR2 is FQGNSA.

This chain connects TRBV6-6 to TRBJ2-5; the match to TRBD1 covers 8 bases. V shed 5 bases and J 4 bases; nucleotides not matched to a gene: 3. The CDR3 consists of 13 residues. Per germline, CDR1 MNHNY and CDR2 SVGAGI (reference sequence). The CDR3 loop is CASSTGQGETQYF. The CDR3 DNA reads as TGTGCCAGCAGTACCGGACAGGGAGAGACCCAGTACTTC.

The chain is built from TRBV5-1 and TRBJ2-1; TRBD1 agrees at 9 bases. Germline V lookup: CDR1 SGHRS, CDR2 YFSETQ. The CDR3 has 18 amino acids. Trimming cost V 4 bases and J 4 bases; bases outside gene matches: 15. CDR3: CASSGTGSPGKSYNEQFF. In DNA form, the CDR3 reads TGCGCCAGCAGCGGGACAGGGTCCCCCGGGAAATCTTACAATGAGCAGTTCTTC.

The gene calls are TRBV10-3 and TRBJ1-2; tentatively, D is TRBD1 (6 bases). Trimming shortened V by 4 bases and J by 6 bases, and 12 bases separated the two germline ends. CDR1 and CDR2 from the germline V gene are ENHRY and SYGVKD. The CDR3 extends over 13 amino acids. CDR3 in DNA: TGTGCCATCAGTGCGCCAGGGGAGGATGGCTACACCTTC. Protein: CAISAPGEDGYTF.

The V call is TRBV9, the J call TRBJ1-3, with D possibly TRBD1 on 5 matching bases. Deletions cut 3 bases from V and 3 bases from J, with 10 bases between. CDR3 length: 14 residues. Germline V gene lookup returns CDR1 SGDLS and CDR2 YYNGEE. CDR3: CASSGRGGGNTIYF. The CDR3 DNA reads as TGTGCCAGCAGCGGTAGGGGCGGTGGAAACACCATATATTTT.

V usage is TRBV12-5 and J usage is TRBJ1-2, with D uncertain. Germline-derived CDR1 and CDR2 are LGHNT and FRNRAP. There are 15 residues in the CDR3. V lost 6 bases and J 3 bases, leaving 17 bases between the germline ends. CDR3 bases: TGTGCTAGTGGCCCTACCCTGGACGGCGACTATGGCTACACCTTC. Its protein is CASGPTLDGDYGYTF.

The chain employs TRBV5-6 and TRBJ1-2; D unresolved. CDR1 and CDR2 from the germline V gene are SGHDT and YYEEEE. V was trimmed by 3 bases and J by 5 bases, leaving 11 bases between them. CDR3 length: 13 amino acids. CDR3 sequence (DNA): TGTGCCAGCAGCTCCGGACTGAGATATGGCTACACCTTC. This gives the protein CASSSGLRYGYTF.

The rearrangement joins TRBV7-2 to TRBJ1-2; possible D gene TRBD1, 5 bases. Trimming cost V 1 base and J 10 bases, with 10 bases left between them. There are 12 residues in the CDR3. Germline V lookup: CDR1 SGHTA, CDR2 FQGNSA. CDR3 sequence: CASSLGGADYTF. CDR3 sequence (DNA): TGTGCCAGCAGCTTAGGTGGGGCAGACTACACCTTC.

In its sample, this clone was seen a few times. The chain employs TRBV7-3 and TRBJ1-1; D possibly corresponds to TRBD1 (5 bases). The CDR3 has 13 residues. CDR1 SGHTA and CDR2 FQGTGA come from the germline V gene. V was shortened by 1 base and J by 6 bases, with 9 bases between the two germline ends. The CDR3 bases are TGTGCCAGCAGCTTAATGGGGGGTGCTGAAGCTTTCTTT. It codes for CASSLMGGAEAFF. Together with reference TRBV7-3 and TRBJ1-1, the CDR3 gives the full variable domain: GAGVSQTPSNKVTEKGKYVELRCDPISGHTALYWYRQSLGQGPEFLIYFQGTGAADDSGLPNDRFFAVRPEGSVSTLKIQRTERGDSAVYLCASSLMGGAEAFFGQGTRLTVV.

A remark on this clone: One junction end disagrees with the germline gene, perhaps due to a read error. The rearrangement links TRBV5-6 to TRBJ2-7, with D tentatively TRBD1 (6 bases). The CDR3 is made up of 12 amino acids. Germline V gene lookup returns CDR1 SGHDT and CDR2 YYEEEE. CDR3 protein: CASSLGGHSLDF. In nucleotides, the CDR3 is TGTGCCAGCAGCTTGGGGGGACATAGTTTGGACTTC.

V gene TRBV18 combines with J gene TRBJ2-5, with 8 bases aligning to TRBD1. Germline-derived CDR1 and CDR2 are KGHSH and LQKENI. The CDR3 is 15 residues long. Unmatched junction bases numbered 8, after V lost 6 bases and J lost 2 bases. The CDR3 nucleotides are TGTGCCAGCTCCTTAATTCGGGACAGGCAAGAGACCCAGTACTTC. Translated, it gives CASSLIRDRQETQYF.

V gene TRBV7-2 combines with J gene TRBJ1-2, with TRBD1 identical over 8 bases. The V segment lost 6 bases and the J segment 8 bases; nucleotides outside the gene matches: 14. This CDR3 region has 15 residues. The germline V gene encodes CDR1 SGHTA and CDR2 FQGNSA. The CDR3 region is CASSFPSTGEGGYTF. Written as DNA, the CDR3 is TGTGCCAGCAGTTTCCCCTCGACAGGGGAGGGAGGCTACACCTTC.

V usage is TRBV10-3 and J usage is TRBJ2-2; D is uncertain. The CDR3 contains 11 residues. Looked up from germline, CDR1 is ENHRY and CDR2 is SYGVKD. V was pared by 3 bases and J by 7 bases, with 3 bases between. In nucleotides, the CDR3 is TGTGCCATCAGTGACCGCGGGGAGCTGTTTTTT. Translation: CAISDRGELFF.

This sequence joins TRBV29-1 and TRBJ2-2; D unresolved. V was shortened by 3 bases and J by 1 base, with 6 bases between the two germline ends. This CDR3 is 13 amino acids long. Germline CDR1 is SQVTM and CDR2 is ANQGSEA. In DNA form, the CDR3 reads TGCAGCGTTGACTGGCGGAACACCGGGGAGCTGTTTTTT. It encodes CSVDWRNTGELFF.

The J gene is TRBJ1-3, the V gene TRBV4-1, with D hard to call. This CDR3 region has 17 residues. Trimming pared 0 bases from V and 0 bases from J, leaving 12 bases between. From germline, CDR1 is MGHRA and CDR2 YSYEKL. The CDR3 region has the DNA TGCGCCAGCAGCCAAGATCTGACGGCCTACTCTGGAAACACCATATATTTT. Translating gives CASSQDLTAYSGNTIYF.

The chain is built from TRBV7-9 and TRBJ2-1, with 8 bases identical to TRBD2. V shed 4 bases, J shed 5 bases, and the junction held 16 bases outside the gene matches. Germline values: CDR1 SEHNR, CDR2 FQNEAQ (reference sequence). The CDR3 runs 18 residues. The CDR3 loop is CASSSTGWERGTNNEQFF. As DNA, the CDR3 is TGTGCCAGCAGCTCAACCGGCTGGGAGCGGGGGACGAACAATGAGCAGTTCTTC.

The chain carries TRBV6-1 and TRBJ1-4; D not certain. The CDR3 sequence is 12 residues long. The V and J ends lost 5 bases and 8 bases respectively, with 9 bases between them. Germline V gene sequence: CDR1 MNHNS, CDR2 SASEGT. The CDR3 DNA sequence: TGTGCCAGCAGTCCCCGGATCGAAAAACTGTTTTTT. Translating gives CASSPRIEKLFF.

This chain uses TRBV6-1 with TRBJ2-3; D not certain. Germline V gene sequence: CDR1 MNHNS, CDR2 SASEGT. V was trimmed by 1 base and J by 2 bases, leaving 4 bases between them. The CDR3 runs 13 residues. The DNA of the CDR3 is TGTGCCAGCAGTGAAGTCTACACAGATACGCAGTATTTT. It specifies CASSEVYTDTQYF.

The chain links TRBV11-2 to TRBJ2-7, with TRBD2 identical over 8 bases. The CDR3 runs 14 residues. The V and J ends lost 5 bases and 3 bases, in that order; junction bases with no gene match: 6. The germline V gene has CDR1 SGHAT and CDR2 FQNNGV. As DNA, the CDR3 is TGTGCCAGCAGCCCTCCGGGACTAGGCTACGAGCAGTACTTC. This codes for CASSPPGLGYEQYF.

The chain uses TRBV14 and TRBJ1-2; TRBD1 agrees at 8 bases. The V segment lost 5 bases and the J segment 4 bases; nucleotides outside the gene matches: 15. The germline CDR1 and CDR2 sequences are SGHDN and FVKESK. The CDR3 extends over 17 amino acids. The CDR3 region is CASSDTGTGSASYGYTF. The CDR3 nucleotides read TGTGCCAGCAGCGATACCGGGACAGGCTCCGCTAGCTATGGCTACACCTTC.